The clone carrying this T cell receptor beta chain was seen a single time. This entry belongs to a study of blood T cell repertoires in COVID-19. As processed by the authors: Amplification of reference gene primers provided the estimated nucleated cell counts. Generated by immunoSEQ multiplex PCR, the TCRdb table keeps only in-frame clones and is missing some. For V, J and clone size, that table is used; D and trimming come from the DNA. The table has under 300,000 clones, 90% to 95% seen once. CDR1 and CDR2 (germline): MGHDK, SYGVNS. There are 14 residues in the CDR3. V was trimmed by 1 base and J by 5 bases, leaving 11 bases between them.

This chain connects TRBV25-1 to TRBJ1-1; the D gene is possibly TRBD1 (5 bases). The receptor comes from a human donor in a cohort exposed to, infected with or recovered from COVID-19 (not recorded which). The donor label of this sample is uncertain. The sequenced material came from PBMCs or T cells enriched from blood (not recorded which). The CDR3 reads CASSELGGETEAFF. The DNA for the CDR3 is TGTGCCAGCAGTGAATTGGGGGGAGAAACTGAAGCTTTCTTT.